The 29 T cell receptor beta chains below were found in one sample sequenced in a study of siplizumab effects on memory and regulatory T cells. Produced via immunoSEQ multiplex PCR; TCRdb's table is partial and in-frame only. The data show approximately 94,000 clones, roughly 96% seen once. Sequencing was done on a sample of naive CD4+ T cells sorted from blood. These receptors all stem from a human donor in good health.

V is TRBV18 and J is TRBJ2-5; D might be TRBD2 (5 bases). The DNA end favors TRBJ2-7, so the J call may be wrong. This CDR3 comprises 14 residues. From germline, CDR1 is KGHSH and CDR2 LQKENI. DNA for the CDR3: TGTGCCAGCTCACCGGACTTGAAGTCCTACGAGCAGTACTTC. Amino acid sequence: CASSPDLKSYEQYF.

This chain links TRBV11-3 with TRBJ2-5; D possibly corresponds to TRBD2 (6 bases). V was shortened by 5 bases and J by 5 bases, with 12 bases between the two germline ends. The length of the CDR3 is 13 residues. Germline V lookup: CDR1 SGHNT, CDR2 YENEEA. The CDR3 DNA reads TGTGCCAGCAGCGGGAGTGGGGGGGAGACCCAGTACTTC. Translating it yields CASSGSGGETQYF.

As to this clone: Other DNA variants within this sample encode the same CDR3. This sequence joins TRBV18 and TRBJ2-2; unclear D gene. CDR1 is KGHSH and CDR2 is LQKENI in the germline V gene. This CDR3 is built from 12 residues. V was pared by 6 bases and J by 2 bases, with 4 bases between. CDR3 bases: TGTGCCAGCTCTCCCAACACCGGGGAGCTGTTTTTT. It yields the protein CASSPNTGELFF.

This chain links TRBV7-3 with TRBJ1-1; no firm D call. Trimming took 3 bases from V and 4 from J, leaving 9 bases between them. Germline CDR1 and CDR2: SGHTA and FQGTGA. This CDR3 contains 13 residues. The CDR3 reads CASSFGPITEAFF. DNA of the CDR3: TGTGCCAGCAGCTTTGGACCGATCACTGAAGCTTTCTTT.

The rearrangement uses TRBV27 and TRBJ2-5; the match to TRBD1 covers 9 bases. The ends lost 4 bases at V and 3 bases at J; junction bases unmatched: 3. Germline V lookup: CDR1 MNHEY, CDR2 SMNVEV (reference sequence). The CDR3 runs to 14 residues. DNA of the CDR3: TGTGCCAGCAGTTCAGGACAGGGGAAAGAGACCCAGTACTTC. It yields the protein CASSSGQGKETQYF.

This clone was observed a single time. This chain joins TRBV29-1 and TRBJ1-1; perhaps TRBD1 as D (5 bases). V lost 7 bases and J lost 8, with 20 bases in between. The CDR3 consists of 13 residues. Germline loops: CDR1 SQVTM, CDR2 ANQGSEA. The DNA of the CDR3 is TGCAGCGGGGGGTCAGGGACGGTCGCGGAAGCTTTCTTT. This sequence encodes CSGGSGTVAEAFF.

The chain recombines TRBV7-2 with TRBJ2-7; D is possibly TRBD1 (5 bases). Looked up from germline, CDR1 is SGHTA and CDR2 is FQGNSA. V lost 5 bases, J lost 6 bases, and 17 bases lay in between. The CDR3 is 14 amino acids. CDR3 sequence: CASSPVGAPREQYF. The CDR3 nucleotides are TGTGCCAGCAGCCCCGTAGGGGCCCCCCGCGAGCAGTACTTC.

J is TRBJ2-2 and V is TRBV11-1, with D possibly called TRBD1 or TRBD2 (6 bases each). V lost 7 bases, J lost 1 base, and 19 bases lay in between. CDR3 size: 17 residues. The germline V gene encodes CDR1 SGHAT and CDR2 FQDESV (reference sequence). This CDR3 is CASTLGGNLWNTGELFF. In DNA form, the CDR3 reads TGTGCCAGCACCCTGGGGGGCAACCTTTGGAACACCGGGGAGCTGTTTTTT.

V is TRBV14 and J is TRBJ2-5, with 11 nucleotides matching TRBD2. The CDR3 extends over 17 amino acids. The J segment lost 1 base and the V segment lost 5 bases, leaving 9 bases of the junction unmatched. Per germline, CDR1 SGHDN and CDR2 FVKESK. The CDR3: CASSVRLAGKLQETQYF. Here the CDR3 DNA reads TGTGCCAGCAGCGTGCGACTAGCGGGGAAACTCCAAGAGACCCAGTACTTC.

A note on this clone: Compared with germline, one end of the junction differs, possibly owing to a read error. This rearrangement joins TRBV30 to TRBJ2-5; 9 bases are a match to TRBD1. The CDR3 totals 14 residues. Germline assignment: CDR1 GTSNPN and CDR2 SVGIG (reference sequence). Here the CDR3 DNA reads TGTGCCTGGAGGTCGTCGGGACAGGGAGAGGCCCAGTACTTC. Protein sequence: CAWRSSGQGEAQYF.

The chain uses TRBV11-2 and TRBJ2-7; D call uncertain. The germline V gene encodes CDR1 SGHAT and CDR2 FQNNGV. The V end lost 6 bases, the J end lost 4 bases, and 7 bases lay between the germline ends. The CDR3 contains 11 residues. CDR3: CASRLAYEQYF. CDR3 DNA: TGTGCCAGCAGGCTCGCTTACGAGCAGTACTTC.

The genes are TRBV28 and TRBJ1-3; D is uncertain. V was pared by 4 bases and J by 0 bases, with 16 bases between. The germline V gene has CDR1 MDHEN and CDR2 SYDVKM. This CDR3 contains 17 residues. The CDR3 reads CASSSPQYRHSGNTIYF. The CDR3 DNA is TGTGCCAGCAGTTCCCCCCAATACCGACACTCTGGAAACACCATATATTTT. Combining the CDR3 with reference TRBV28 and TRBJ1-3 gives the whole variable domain DVKVTQSSRYLVKRTGEKVFLECVQDMDHENMFWYRQDPGLGLRLIYFSYDVKMKEKGDIPEGYSVSREKKERFSLILESASTNQTSMYLCASSSPQYRHSGNTIYFGEGSWLTVV.

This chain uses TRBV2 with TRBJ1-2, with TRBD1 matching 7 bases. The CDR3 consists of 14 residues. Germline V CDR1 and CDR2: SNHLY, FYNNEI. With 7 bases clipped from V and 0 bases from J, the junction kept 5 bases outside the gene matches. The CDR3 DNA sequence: TGTGCCAGCACCCGACAGGGCCCTAACTATGGCTACACCTTC. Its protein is CASTRQGPNYGYTF.

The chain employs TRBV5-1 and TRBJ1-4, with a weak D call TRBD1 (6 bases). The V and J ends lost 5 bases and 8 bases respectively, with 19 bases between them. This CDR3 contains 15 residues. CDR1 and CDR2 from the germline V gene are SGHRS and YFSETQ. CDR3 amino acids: CASRQGGQVGEKLFF. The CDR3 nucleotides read TGCGCCAGCAGACAGGGCGGCCAGGTCGGGGAAAAACTGTTTTTT.

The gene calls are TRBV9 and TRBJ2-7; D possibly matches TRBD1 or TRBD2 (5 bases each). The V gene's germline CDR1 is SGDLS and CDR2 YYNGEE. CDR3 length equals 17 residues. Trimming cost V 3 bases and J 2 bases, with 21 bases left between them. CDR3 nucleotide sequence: TGTGCCAGCAGCGCTGGCGTCCTCCGGGACCGTGCCTACGAGCAGTACTTC. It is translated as CASSAGVLRDRAYEQYF. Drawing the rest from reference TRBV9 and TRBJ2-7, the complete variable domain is DSGVTQTPKHLITATGQRVTLRCSPRSGDLSVYWYQQSLDQGLQFLIQYYNGEERAKGNILERFSAQQFPDLHSELNLSSLELGDSALYFCASSAGVLRDRAYEQYFGPGTRLTVT.

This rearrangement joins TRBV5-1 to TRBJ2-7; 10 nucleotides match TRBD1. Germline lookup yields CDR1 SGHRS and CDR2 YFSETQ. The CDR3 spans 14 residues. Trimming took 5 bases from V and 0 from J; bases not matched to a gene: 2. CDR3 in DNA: TGCGCCAGCAGACGGACAGGGGGCTCCTACGAGCAGTACTTC. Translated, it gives CASRRTGGSYEQYF.

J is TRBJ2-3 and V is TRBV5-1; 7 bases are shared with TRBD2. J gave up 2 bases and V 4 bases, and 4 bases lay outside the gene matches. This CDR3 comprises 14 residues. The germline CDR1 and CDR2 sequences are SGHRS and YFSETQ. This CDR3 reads CASSPGLNTDTQYF. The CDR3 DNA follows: TGCGCCAGCAGCCCGGGACTAAACACAGATACGCAGTATTTT.

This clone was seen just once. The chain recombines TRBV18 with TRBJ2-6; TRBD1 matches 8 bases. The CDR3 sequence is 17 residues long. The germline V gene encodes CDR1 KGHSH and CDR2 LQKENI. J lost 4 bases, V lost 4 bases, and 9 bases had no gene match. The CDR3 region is CASSRPGQASGANVLTF. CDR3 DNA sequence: TGTGCCAGCTCACGACCGGGACAGGCTTCAGGGGCCAACGTCCTGACTTTC.

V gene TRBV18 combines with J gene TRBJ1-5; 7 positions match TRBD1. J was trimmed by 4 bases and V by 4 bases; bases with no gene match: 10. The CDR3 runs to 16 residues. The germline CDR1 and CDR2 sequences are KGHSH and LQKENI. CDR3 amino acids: CASSHDRAGENQPQHF. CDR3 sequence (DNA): TGTGCCAGCTCACACGACAGGGCCGGGGAGAATCAGCCCCAGCATTTT.

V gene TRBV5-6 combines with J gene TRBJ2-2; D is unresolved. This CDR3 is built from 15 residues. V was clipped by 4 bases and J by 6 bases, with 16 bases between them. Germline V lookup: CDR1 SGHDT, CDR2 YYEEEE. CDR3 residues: CASSNKGIFSGELFF. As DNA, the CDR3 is TGTGCCAGCAGCAACAAAGGGATCTTCTCCGGGGAGCTGTTTTTT.

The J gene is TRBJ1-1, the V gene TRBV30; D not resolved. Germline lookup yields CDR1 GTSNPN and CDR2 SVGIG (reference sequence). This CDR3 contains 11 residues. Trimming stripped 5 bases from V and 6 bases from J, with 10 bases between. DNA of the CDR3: TGTGCCTGGGGAGCCCGCTCTGAAGCTTTCTTT. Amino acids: CAWGARSEAFF.

CDR3 sequence reads: CASNPDAWEGDTQYF. The DNA of the CDR3 is TGTGCCAGCAACCCTGACGCCTGGGAGGGAGATACGCAGTATTTT. The chain recombines TRBV9 with TRBJ2-3; 7 bases match TRBD2. The CDR3 consists of 15 residues. With 6 bases clipped from V and 5 bases from J, the junction kept 12 bases outside the gene matches. Germline CDR1 reads SGDLS; CDR2 reads YYNGEE.

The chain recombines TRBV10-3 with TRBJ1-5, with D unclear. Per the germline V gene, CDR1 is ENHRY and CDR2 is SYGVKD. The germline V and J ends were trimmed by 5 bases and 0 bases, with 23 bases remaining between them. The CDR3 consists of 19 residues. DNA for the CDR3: TGTGCCATCAGTCCTCAAGGAGAAGCGTCCCCCTATAGCAATCAGCCCCAGCATTTT. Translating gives CAISPQGEASPYSNQPQHF.

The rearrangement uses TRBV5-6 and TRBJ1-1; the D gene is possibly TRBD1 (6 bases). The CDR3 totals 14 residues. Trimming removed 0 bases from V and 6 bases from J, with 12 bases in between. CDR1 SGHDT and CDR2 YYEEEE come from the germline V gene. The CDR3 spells CASSLVGPGAEAFF. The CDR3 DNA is TGTGCCAGCAGCTTGGTGGGACCAGGGGCTGAAGCTTTCTTT.

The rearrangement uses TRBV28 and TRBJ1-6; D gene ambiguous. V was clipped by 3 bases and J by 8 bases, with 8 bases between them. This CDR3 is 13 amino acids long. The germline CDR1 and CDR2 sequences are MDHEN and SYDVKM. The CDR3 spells CASSFSTDSPLHF. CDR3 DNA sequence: TGTGCCAGCAGTTTCTCGACTGATTCACCCCTCCACTTT.

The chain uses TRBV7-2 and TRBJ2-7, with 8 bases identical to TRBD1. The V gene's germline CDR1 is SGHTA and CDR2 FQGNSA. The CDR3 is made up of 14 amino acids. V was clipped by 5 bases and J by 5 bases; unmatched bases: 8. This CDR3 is CASSPGQGNHEQYF. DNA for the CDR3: TGTGCCAGCAGCCCCGGACAGGGTAACCACGAGCAGTACTTC.

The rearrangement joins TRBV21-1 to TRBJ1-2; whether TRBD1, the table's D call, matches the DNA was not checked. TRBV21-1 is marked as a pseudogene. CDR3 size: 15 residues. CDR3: CASSGGDRIQPGYTF. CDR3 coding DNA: TGTGCCAGCAGCGGGGGGGACAGGATACAGCCTGGCTACACCTTC.

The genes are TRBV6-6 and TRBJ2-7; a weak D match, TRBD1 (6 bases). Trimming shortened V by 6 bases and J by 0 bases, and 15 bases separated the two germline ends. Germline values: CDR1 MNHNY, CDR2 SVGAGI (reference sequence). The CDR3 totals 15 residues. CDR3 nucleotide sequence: TGTGCCAGCAGCTCAGGGGCCCCAAGCTCCTACGAGCAGTACTTC. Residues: CASSSGAPSSYEQYF.

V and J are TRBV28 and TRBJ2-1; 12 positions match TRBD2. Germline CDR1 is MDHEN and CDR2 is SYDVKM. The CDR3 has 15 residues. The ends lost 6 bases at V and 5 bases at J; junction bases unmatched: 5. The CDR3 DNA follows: TGTGCCAGCAGCATGACTAGCGGGGGCCACAATGAGCAGTTCTTC. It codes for CASSMTSGGHNEQFF.